This entry concerns a single T cell receptor (beta chain). The V gene lost 6 bases and the J gene lost 4 bases, with 12 bases spanning the gap. The germline V gene has CDR1 MNHEY and CDR2 SVGAGI. CDR3 length equals 13 residues. This sample was taken from a study of blood T cell repertoires in COVID-19. TCRdb keeps only in-frame clones here, not all; method: immunoSEQ multiplex PCR. The sample shows 180,000 or so clones, approximately 90% of them seen only once. Input material: peripheral blood. The chain couples TRBV6-5 to TRBJ1-2; D call uncertain. The TCR originated in a young man with acute or convalescent COVID-19. The CDR3 DNA sequence: TGTGCCAGCAGACCCCGGGAGTCCTATGGCTACACCTTC. Translating gives CASRPRESYGYTF.